This T cell receptor (beta chain) was retrieved from a study of control samples from healthy donors and cancer patients. Germline assignment: CDR1 MNHEY and CDR2 SMNVEV (reference sequence). V shed 9 bases, J shed 4 bases, and the junction held 9 bases outside the gene matches. This CDR3 is built from 14 residues. Sequencing was performed with immunoSEQ multiplex PCR; in TCRdb, only in-frame clones are kept and a portion is missing. This sample has some 140,000 clones; around 95% occur once, and the top ten carry approximately 5.7%. This clone was counted a single time. This TCR was sampled from a man between 40 and 49 years old in good health. The material sequenced was blood. The V gene is TRBV27, the J gene TRBJ2-7, with 10 nucleotides matching TRBD1. The CDR3 coding sequence is TGTGCCAGTGGACCGGGACAGGGGTTTTACGAGCAGTACTTC. It translates to CASGPGQGFYEQYF.